At least ten counts were recorded for the clone carrying this TCR beta chain. Antigen unknown. Individual cDNA molecules in this library carried unique molecular identifiers. One entry per CDR3 protein results from TCRdb running MiXCR on the RACE reads. The sample carries more than 90,000 distinct CDR3 sequences, around 10% recorded once. The record originates from a study of human T cells and chemical hapten exposure. The wider study: Once 0.01% DPC had been applied to the upper back by patch test, readings were taken at 6 days. Findings of the study overall: The immune response of these alopecia patients might not match healthy individuals'.

V lost 0 bases, J lost 2 bases, and 11 bases lay in between. The germline V gene encodes CDR1 SGHTA and CDR2 FQGNSA. The length of the CDR3 is 16 residues. Time point denoted: patch test 2, 6 weeks after DPC sensitization. Noted treatment: therapeutic diphenylcyclopropenone sensitization with weekly scalp DPC. The gene calls are TRBV7-2 and TRBJ2-1; the D is unclear. The sequence was collected from a woman aged 35 to 49 with alopecia areata. Some clones in this sample may be carry-over from other donors' samples. Source: whole blood, taken in connection with sensitization to the hapten diphenylcyclopropenone (DPC). CDR3 sequence reads: CASSLAHGSTYNEQFF. CDR3 sequence (DNA): TGTGCCAGCAGCTTAGCCCATGGTTCCACCTACAATGAGCAGTTCTTC.